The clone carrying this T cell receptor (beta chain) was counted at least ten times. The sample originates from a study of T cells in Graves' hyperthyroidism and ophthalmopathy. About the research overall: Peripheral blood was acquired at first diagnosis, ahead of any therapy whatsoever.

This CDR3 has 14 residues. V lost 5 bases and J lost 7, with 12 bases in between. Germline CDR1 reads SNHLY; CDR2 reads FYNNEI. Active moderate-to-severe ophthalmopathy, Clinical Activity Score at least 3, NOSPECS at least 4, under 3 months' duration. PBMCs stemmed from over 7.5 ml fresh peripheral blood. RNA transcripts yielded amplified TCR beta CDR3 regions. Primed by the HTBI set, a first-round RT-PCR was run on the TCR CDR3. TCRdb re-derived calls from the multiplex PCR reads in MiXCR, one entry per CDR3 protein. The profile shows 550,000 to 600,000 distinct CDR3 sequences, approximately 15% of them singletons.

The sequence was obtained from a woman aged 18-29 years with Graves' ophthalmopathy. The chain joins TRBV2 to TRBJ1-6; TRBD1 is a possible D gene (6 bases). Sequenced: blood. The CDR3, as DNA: TGTGCCAGCAGTCCCGGCAGGGGAAATTCACCCCTCCACTTT. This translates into CASSPGRGNSPLHF.